This T cell receptor (beta chain) came from a study of CD8 T cells in Susac syndrome (dated by TCRdb to about 2019). For the wider study: Whether CD8+ T cell activation and differentiation in Susac syndrome was antigen driven was tested using repertoire sequencing. General findings and caveats noted by the study authors: The number of individuals in the TCR sequencing and HLA analysis was recognized as being relatively small.

RNA was extracted with the RNeasy kit and roughly 0.45 to 1 ug was reverse transcribed using random hexamers. The immunoSEQ multiplex PCR assay, covering 54 Vbeta and 13 Jbeta segments, was used to amplify TCR beta CDR3 regions. PCR amplification bias was corrected using a synthetic template baseline for primer optimization and computational correction. Per the authors' processing: Reads were annotated to V, D and J genes according to IMGT and were analyzed with immunoSEQ Analyzer, with only productive sequences retained. Clonality was computed as one minus Shannon entropy normalized by log2 of the number of productive unique sequences. For each patient and control, public and private clones were evaluated among the 100 most prevalent clones. Clones were defined as Susac-specific if absent from the healthy and MS cohorts, from under 1,200 published viral clones and from other ImmuneACCESS disease sequences. TCRdb reran the public reads through fastp at Q25 and MiXCR, keeping productive beta chains. CDR3 protein sequences are deduplicated, and each keeps its most common genes and DNA. The V and J calls follow TCRdb's processing rather than the paper's. The sample yields about 250,000 distinct CDR3 sequences; about 94% were counted once. 0.055% to 0.075% of the sample is taken by the ten largest.

Peripheral blood CD8+ and CD4+ T cells from healthy donors, Susac syndrome patients and multiple sclerosis patients were profiled using high-throughput TCR beta sequencing. The multiple sclerosis controls were treatment-naive patients whose relapsing-remitting disease, either stable or active, fulfilled the revised McDonald criteria. Bulk CD8+ and CD4+ T cells were purified magnetically by negative isolation, whereas CD8+ TEMRA cells were enriched by FACS. Blood was collected in EDTA tubes and processed within 24 hours, with PBMCs isolated through density gradient centrifugation. PBMCs intended for TCR sequencing were cryopreserved in liquid nitrogen and thawed later in a water bath at 37 degrees C. The sorted or isolated CD4+, CD8+ and CD8+ TEMRA cells had a purity of 90% or higher. V is shortened by 3 bases, J by 8 bases, and the region joining them spans 24 bases. According to the germline V gene, CDR1 reads SGHRS and CDR2 reads YFSETQ. Inclusive of the bounding cysteine and phenylalanine, the CDR3 is 17 residues long. The DNA shown is the 51-base CDR3, in frame from base 1.

As concerns this clonotype: Its recognized antigen is unknown. The sample holds no much larger clone one base away, and base qualities are not on file.

The chain uses TRBV5-1 and TRBJ2-1; the D gene may be TRBD1 or TRBD2, since each aligns over 5 bases. Material: CD4+ T cells from PBMCs. This receptor was obtained from a human donor with multiple sclerosis. The base sequence is TGCGCCAGCAGCTCGCGGATCCCCGGAGCGGCCAGGGATGAGCAGTTCTTC. The resulting protein is CASSSRIPGAARDEQFF.